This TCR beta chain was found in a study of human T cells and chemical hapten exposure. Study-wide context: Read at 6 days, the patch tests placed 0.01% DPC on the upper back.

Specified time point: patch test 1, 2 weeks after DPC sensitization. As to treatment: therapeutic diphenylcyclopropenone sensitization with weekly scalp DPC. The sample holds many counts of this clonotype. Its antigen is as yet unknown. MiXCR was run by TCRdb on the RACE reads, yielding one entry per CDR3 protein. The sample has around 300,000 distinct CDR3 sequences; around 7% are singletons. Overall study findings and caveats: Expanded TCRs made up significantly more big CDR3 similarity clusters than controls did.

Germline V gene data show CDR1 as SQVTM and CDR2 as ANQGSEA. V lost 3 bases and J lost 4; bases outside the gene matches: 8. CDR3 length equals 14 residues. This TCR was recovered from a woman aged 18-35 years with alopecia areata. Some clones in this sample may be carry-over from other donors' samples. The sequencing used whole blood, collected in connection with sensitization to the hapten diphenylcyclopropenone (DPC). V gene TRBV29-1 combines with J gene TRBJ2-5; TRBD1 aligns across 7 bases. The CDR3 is CSVEPRQGPETQYF. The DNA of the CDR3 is TGCAGCGTTGAGCCTCGACAGGGCCCAGAGACCCAGTACTTC.